Included here is one T cell receptor beta chain sequence, with context. Antigen specificity is unknown. The data were obtained in a study of T cell responses to AZD1222 COVID-19 vaccine. Across the whole study: Pooled in the analysis were second doses at about 4 or about 12 weeks.

The study's findings and limits: Most donors were white British, females outnumbered males, and clonal diversity was possibly underestimated. Vaccine-associated CD4 TCRs spanned spike, dominant at 160-218 and 743-854.

Repertoires were generated with immunoSEQ multiplex PCR, while TCRdb's copy carries only in-frame clones and drops some. The table has 74,000 or so clones, 80% to 90% seen once. The CDR3 has 14 amino acids. V shed 4 bases and J shed 2 bases, with 12 bases lying between them. Per the germline V gene, CDR1 is MDHEN and CDR2 is SYDVKM. The sequence was collected from an adult in good health. The chain couples TRBV28 to TRBJ2-7; D is ambiguous. The sequencing used peripheral blood, collected on day 0 of AZD1222 vaccination. The CDR3 here is CASSSRWLAYEQYF. DNA of the CDR3: TGTGCCAGCAGTTCACGTTGGCTAGCCTACGAGCAGTACTTC.